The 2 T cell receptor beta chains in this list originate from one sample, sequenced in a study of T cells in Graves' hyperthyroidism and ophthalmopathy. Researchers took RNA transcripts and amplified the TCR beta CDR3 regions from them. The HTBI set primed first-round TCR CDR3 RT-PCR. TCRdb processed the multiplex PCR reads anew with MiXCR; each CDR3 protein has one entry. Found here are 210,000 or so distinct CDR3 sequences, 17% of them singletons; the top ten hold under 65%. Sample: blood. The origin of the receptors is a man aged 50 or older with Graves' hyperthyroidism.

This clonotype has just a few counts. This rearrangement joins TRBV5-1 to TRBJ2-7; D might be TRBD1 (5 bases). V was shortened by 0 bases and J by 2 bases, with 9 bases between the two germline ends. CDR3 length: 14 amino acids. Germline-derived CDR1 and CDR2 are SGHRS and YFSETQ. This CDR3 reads CASSLAGRAYEQYF. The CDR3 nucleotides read TGCGCCAGCAGCTTGGCCGGCAGGGCCTACGAGCAGTACTTC.

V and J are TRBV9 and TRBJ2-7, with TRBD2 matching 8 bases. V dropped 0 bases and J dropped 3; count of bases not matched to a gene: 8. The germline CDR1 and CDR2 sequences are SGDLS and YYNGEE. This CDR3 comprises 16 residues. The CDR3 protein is CASSVATSGSFYEQYF. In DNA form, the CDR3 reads TGTGCCAGCAGCGTAGCTACCAGCGGGAGTTTCTACGAGCAGTACTTC.